What follows are 2 T cell receptor beta chains derived from one specimen sequenced in a study of T-cell reconstitution after alpha-beta-depleted transplantation in children. The TCRbeta library incorporated unique molecular identifiers. TCRdb reprocessed the PCR reads with MiXCR, giving one entry per CDR3 protein. The repertoire consists of about 50,000 distinct CDR3 sequences, with approximately 6% occurring once and the leading ten covering about 30%. Sequences were derived from PBMCs, mostly from graft donor cells, sampled 60 days after TCRalphabeta/CD19-depleted stem cell transplant. The receptor source for this set is a female patient younger than 10 who had a stem cell transplant for aplastic anemia, so the T cells may come from the graft donor.

This clonotype was seen ten or more times. J is TRBJ2-7 and V is TRBV20-1; the match to TRBD2 covers 13 bases. Germline values: CDR1 DFQATT, CDR2 SNEGSKA (reference sequence). This CDR3 is built from 14 residues. V was clipped by 5 bases and J by 5 bases; unmatched bases: 6. The CDR3 spells CSAPGLAGVNEQYF. CDR3 in DNA: TGCAGTGCTCCAGGACTAGCGGGAGTAAACGAGCAGTACTTC.

On this clonotype itself: This may arise from a read error, as a much more abundant clone is one base away. The chain recombines TRBV13 with TRBJ1-2; TRBD1 matches 7 bases. Germline V gene data show CDR1 as PRHDT and CDR2 as FYEKMQ (reference sequence). V shed 5 bases, J shed 7 bases, and the junction held 7 bases outside the gene matches. The CDR3 is 13 residues long. The CDR3 bases are TGTGCCAGCAGCACAGGGGAAGAAGGTGGCTACACCTTC. This codes for CASSTGEEGGYTF.